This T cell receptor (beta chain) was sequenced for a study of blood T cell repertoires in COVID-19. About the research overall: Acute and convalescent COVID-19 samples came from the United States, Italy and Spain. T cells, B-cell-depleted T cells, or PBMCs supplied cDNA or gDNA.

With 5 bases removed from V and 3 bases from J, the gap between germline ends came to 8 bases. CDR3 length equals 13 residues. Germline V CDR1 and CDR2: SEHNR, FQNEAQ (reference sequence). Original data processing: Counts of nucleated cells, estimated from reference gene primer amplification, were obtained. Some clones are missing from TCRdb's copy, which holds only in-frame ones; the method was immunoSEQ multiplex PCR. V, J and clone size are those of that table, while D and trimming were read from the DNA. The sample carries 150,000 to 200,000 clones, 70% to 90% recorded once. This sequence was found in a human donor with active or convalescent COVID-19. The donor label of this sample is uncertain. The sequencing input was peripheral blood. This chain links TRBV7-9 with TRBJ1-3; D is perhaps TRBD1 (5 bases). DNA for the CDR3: TGTGCCAGCAGCGCGGGGCTTGGAAACACCATATATTTT. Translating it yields CASSAGLGNTIYF.